Reported below is one T cell receptor beta chain. The germline gives CDR1 SGHAT, CDR2 FQNNGV. The CDR3 length is 14 residues. The ends were cut back, 5 bases at V and 7 bases at J, with 15 bases in the middle. This record belongs to a study of siplizumab effects on memory and regulatory T cells. Generated by immunoSEQ multiplex PCR, the TCRdb table keeps only in-frame clones and is missing some. The top ten clones hold 0.14% to 0.15% of a sample with around 95,000 clones, about 90% of them seen once. The sequence derives from a human donor in good health. The rearrangement links TRBV11-2 to TRBJ2-4; possibly TRBD1 or TRBD2 for D (7 bases each). Sequencing input: CD4+ T cells sorted from blood. CDR3 DNA: TGTGCCAGCAGCCCCCGACAGGGAGGGAACATTCAGTACTTC. The encoded protein is CASSPRQGGNIQYF.